These 24 T cell receptor beta chains came from one sample sequenced in a study of T cell responses to AZD1222 COVID-19 vaccine. Only in-frame clones appear in the TCRdb table, and some are missing; sequencing was by immunoSEQ multiplex PCR. The sample has over 85,000 clones, 81% seen once. The sequencing here drew on peripheral blood, taken on day 0 of AZD1222 vaccination. The receptors originated from an adult in good health.

The V gene is TRBV12-3 or TRBV12-4, the J gene TRBJ1-2; D may be TRBD1 (5 bases). The CDR3 has 13 amino acids. V was pared by 3 bases and J by 7 bases, with 12 bases between. CDR3: CASSFRVGVGYTF. The CDR3 nucleotides read TGTGCCAGCAGTTTCCGGGTAGGGGTTGGCTACACCTTC.

This chain joins TRBV7-2 and TRBJ1-5; 8 bases line up with TRBD1. The CDR3 spans 16 residues. V lost 1 base and J lost 4; bases outside the gene matches: 6. Germline CDR1 SGHTA, CDR2 FQGNSA. This chain's CDR3 is CASSLGTGTENQPQHF. CDR3 DNA sequence: TGTGCCAGCAGCTTAGGGACAGGGACCGAAAATCAGCCCCAGCATTTT.

This clone has just one count. This chain joins TRBV6-4 and TRBJ2-2; 8 nucleotides agree with TRBD2. Per the germline V gene, CDR1 is MRHNA and CDR2 is SNTAGT. V lost 3 bases to trimming and J lost 3 bases; unmatched junction nucleotides: 0. The CDR3 loop spans 14 amino acids. CDR3 bases: TGTGCCAGCAGTGAAGCGGGAGACACCGGGGAGCTGTTTTTT. Residues: CASSEAGDTGELFF.

The genes are TRBV5-1 and TRBJ1-1; no clear D gene. Trimming took off 0 bases at V and 1 base at J, with 13 bases between the two ends. Germline values: CDR1 SGHRS, CDR2 YFSETQ. The CDR3 extends over 16 amino acids. The CDR3, as DNA: TGCGCCAGCAGCTTGGCCTCGGGCGCTAGGAACACTGAAGCTTTCTTT. Translation: CASSLASGARNTEAFF.

This rearrangement joins TRBV6-2 or TRBV6-3 to TRBJ1-5; no clear D gene. CDR1 is MNHEY, CDR2 SVGEGT, per germline. The length of the CDR3 is 15 residues. V was clipped by 2 bases and J by 2 bases, with 10 bases between them. In nucleotides, the CDR3 is TGTGCCAGCAGTTACCGCCGAGGAGGCAATCAGCCCCAGCATTTT. This gives the protein CASSYRRGGNQPQHF.

This clone has more than one count but fewer than ten. V usage is TRBV10-3 and J usage is TRBJ1-2; D might be TRBD1 (6 bases). The ends were cut back, 4 bases at V and 4 bases at J, with 16 bases in the middle. CDR3 length: 15 amino acids. The germline V gene encodes CDR1 ENHRY and CDR2 SYGVKD. The CDR3 nucleotides are TGTGCCATCAGTGGTGATCAGGGGAGGGCCTATGGCTACACCTTC. It specifies CAISGDQGRAYGYTF.

The J gene is TRBJ2-3, the V gene TRBV6-2 or TRBV6-3; no firm D call. This CDR3 has 16 amino acids. The germline V and J ends were trimmed by 4 bases and 2 bases, with 16 bases remaining between them. The germline V gene has CDR1 MNHEY and CDR2 SVGEGT. CDR3 DNA: TGTGCCAGCAGTTCCCGAAGGGAATCTTCCACAGATACGCAGTATTTT. Protein: CASSSRRESSTDTQYF.

The gene calls are TRBV6-5 and TRBJ1-4, with no clear D. V lost 4 bases and J 4 bases, leaving 10 bases between the germline ends. The CDR3 is 14 amino acids. CDR1 and CDR2 from the germline V gene are MNHEY and SVGAGI. The CDR3 here is CASSLSSFNEKLFF. CDR3 in DNA: TGTGCCAGCAGTTTGAGCTCCTTTAATGAAAAACTGTTTTTT.

V usage is TRBV5-1 and J usage is TRBJ2-3; 11 bases agree with TRBD2. Germline V CDR1 and CDR2: SGHRS, YFSETQ. The V and J ends lost 0 bases and 3 bases, in that order; junction bases with no gene match: 3. The CDR3 is 16 amino acids. CDR3 sequence: CASSLDLAGGTDTQYF. Here the CDR3 DNA reads TGCGCCAGCAGCTTGGATCTAGCGGGGGGTACAGATACGCAGTATTTT.

V and J are TRBV19 and TRBJ2-3; 8 bases align to TRBD1. The length of the CDR3 is 14 residues. From germline, CDR1 is LNHDA and CDR2 SQIVND (reference sequence). V dropped 7 bases and J dropped 6; count of bases not matched to a gene: 9. The CDR3 protein is CASKLDRVRDTQYF. In DNA, the CDR3 is TGTGCCAGTAAATTGGACAGGGTGAGGGATACGCAGTATTTT.

The chain uses TRBV5-3 and TRBJ2-7; 9 positions agree with TRBD2. TRBV5-3 is an ORF, with its function uncertain. V gave up 4 bases and J gave up 3 bases; unmatched junction bases: 5. This CDR3 has 14 amino acids. CDR3 DNA sequence: TGTGCCAGAAGCCCGGGCGGGGGGGACTACGAGCAGTACTTC. Amino acids: CARSPGGGDYEQYF.

This clone was seen only a few times. The chain has TRBV5-1 and TRBJ1-4; 9 positions agree with TRBD1. This CDR3 contains 14 residues. Germline V CDR1 and CDR2: SGHRS, YFSETQ. V was pared by 0 bases and J by 7 bases, with 1 base of the junction left unmatched. For the CDR3, the DNA is TGCGCCAGCAGCTTGGGACAGGGGGGTGAAAAACTGTTTTTT. Translation: CASSLGQGGEKLFF.

The J gene is TRBJ1-4, the V gene TRBV7-6; 7 nucleotides align to TRBD1. The germline V gene has CDR1 SGHVS and CDR2 FNYEAQ. Losses at the gene ends were 6 bases for V and 3 bases for J; bases not matched to a gene: 13. The CDR3 spans 17 residues. CDR3 sequence (DNA): TGTGCCAGCAGTGACAGACAGGGTTGGAACCCTAATGAAAAACTGTTTTTT. Translated: CASSDRQGWNPNEKLFF.

The rearrangement links TRBV18 to TRBJ1-6, with TRBD1 as a possible D gene (6 bases). V was clipped by 2 bases and J by 5 bases, with 10 bases between them. The CDR3 has 15 amino acids. Per the germline V gene, CDR1 is KGHSH and CDR2 is LQKENI. CDR3 nucleotide sequence: TGTGCCAGCTCACCAACAAGGACAGATAATTCACCCCTCCACTTT. Protein sequence: CASSPTRTDNSPLHF.

V is TRBV19 and J is TRBJ1-4; tentatively, D is TRBD1 (5 bases). Trimming removed 3 bases from V and 0 bases from J, with 11 bases in between. This CDR3 is built from 16 residues. The germline V gene encodes CDR1 LNHDA and CDR2 SQIVND (reference sequence). CDR3 nucleotide sequence: TGTGCCAGTAGTATGGGGCATTTTGCAACTAATGAAAAACTGTTTTTT. It specifies CASSMGHFATNEKLFF.

The chain is built from TRBV18 and TRBJ2-2, with 9 bases lining up with TRBD2. The CDR3 is 15 amino acids. V shed 1 base and J 6 bases; nucleotides not matched to a gene: 3. Germline V gene data show CDR1 as KGHSH and CDR2 as LQKENI. CDR3 in DNA: TGTGCCAGCTCACCACGACTAGCGGAAGCCGGGGAGCTGTTTTTT. As protein: CASSPRLAEAGELFF. Together with reference TRBV18 and TRBJ2-2, the CDR3 gives the full variable domain: NAGVMQNPRHLVRRRGQEARLRCSPMKGHSHVYWYRQLPEEGLKFMVYLQKENIIDESGMPKERFSAEFPKEGPSILRIQQVVRGDSAAYFCASSPRLAEAGELFFGEGSRLTVL.

The gene calls are TRBV9 and TRBJ2-2; D gene unclear. Trimming left V 4 bases short and J 7 bases short, with 8 bases between. This CDR3 is built from 12 residues. The germline V gene encodes CDR1 SGDLS and CDR2 YYNGEE. The CDR3 DNA is TGTGCCAGCAGCAGGGTGGTCGGGGAGCTGTTTTTT. Protein sequence: CASSRVVGELFF.

The CDR3 here is CASSPFLGGNQPQHF. The CDR3 DNA reads TGTGCCAGCTCCCCCTTTTTGGGGGGCAATCAGCCCCAGCATTTT. The gene calls are TRBV18 and TRBJ1-5; TRBD1 might be the D (5 bases). CDR3 length equals 15 residues. The V end was cut by 6 bases, the J end by 2 bases, with 14 bases between. Germline V gene data show CDR1 as KGHSH and CDR2 as LQKENI.

Details on this clone: This specimen includes other DNA sequences encoding the same CDR3. This chain connects TRBV4-3 to TRBJ2-3; 12 positions agree with TRBD2. There are 16 residues in the CDR3. CDR1 is LGHNA and CDR2 is YSLEER in the germline V gene. Trimming removed 0 bases from V and 4 bases from J; junction bases left unmatched: 2. The CDR3 DNA is TGCGCCAGCAGCCAAGACCTAGCGGGGGGGCCAGATACGCAGTATTTT. Its protein is CASSQDLAGGPDTQYF.

This chain links TRBV9 with TRBJ1-2, with unresolved D. This CDR3 spans 13 amino acids. V was trimmed by 0 bases and J by 4 bases, leaving 7 bases between them. The V gene's germline CDR1 is SGDLS and CDR2 YYNGEE. CDR3 DNA: TGTGCCAGCAGCGTAGGGGCAGTCTATGGCTACACCTTC. Translating gives CASSVGAVYGYTF.

V and J are TRBV6-5 and TRBJ1-2; the D gene is possibly TRBD1 (6 bases). This CDR3 has 13 residues. V lost 2 bases, J lost 3 bases, and 7 bases lay in between. Per germline, CDR1 MNHEY and CDR2 SVGAGI. The CDR3 region has the DNA TGTGCCAGCAGTTACAACAGGGACTATGGCTACACCTTC. Amino acid sequence: CASSYNRDYGYTF.

CDR3 DNA: TGTGCCAGCAGTTACCCCCGGGGGGGCCAGTACGAGCAGTACTTC. This translates into CASSYPRGGQYEQYF. The chain links TRBV6-6 to TRBJ2-7; 8 bases fit TRBD2. The CDR3 contains 15 residues. Germline CDR1 is MNHNY and CDR2 is SVGAGI (reference sequence). V dropped 2 bases and J dropped 4; count of bases not matched to a gene: 7.

The chain combines TRBV24-1 with TRBJ2-2; maybe TRBD2 (5 bases). CDR1 and CDR2 from the germline V gene are KGHDR and SFDVKD. CDR3 length equals 12 residues. V lost 10 bases and J lost 4, with 9 bases in between. CDR3 bases: TGTGCCACAAACGGAGGCACCGGGGAGCTGTTTTTT. This gives the protein CATNGGTGELFF.

This CDR3 is CASSLDGVPPKRETQYF. The CDR3 DNA reads as TGCGCCAGCAGCTTGGACGGTGTGCCTCCCAAGAGAGAGACCCAGTACTTC. The chain employs TRBV5-1 and TRBJ2-5; D unresolved. V gave up 0 bases and J gave up 4 bases, with 19 bases separating them. This CDR3 has 17 residues. Germline V lookup: CDR1 SGHRS, CDR2 YFSETQ.